These 31 T cell receptor beta chains originate from one sample sequenced in a study of CD8+CD57+ T cells in acquired aplastic anemia. Patients chosen for sequencing had CD8+CD57+ cells that had expanded, as shown by flow cytometry. TCR beta VDJ and CDR3 profiling used genomic DNA as template. MiXCR, run by TCRdb on the reads, gives a single entry per CDR3 protein. The table includes under 500,000 distinct CDR3 sequences, roughly 34% detected once. The sequencing input was sorted CD4+, CD8+, or CD8+CD57+ T cells (not recorded which) from PBMCs. Receptors were obtained from a human donor with aplastic anemia.

This clonotype has more than one count but fewer than ten. J is TRBJ1-5 and V is TRBV6-1; a possible D gene is TRBD1 (5 bases). Between the trimmed V and J ends, which lost 5 bases and 11 bases, there was a span of 13 bases. Per the germline V gene, CDR1 is MNHNS and CDR2 is SASEGT. The CDR3 covers 12 residues. The CDR3 region is CASSPRGYTQHF. The CDR3 bases are TGTGCCAGCAGTCCGCGGGGCTACACCCAGCATTTT.

This clonotype has at least ten counts. This sequence joins TRBV10-1 and TRBJ2-7, with unresolved D. Germline CDR1 WNHNN, CDR2 SYGVQD (reference sequence). The CDR3 has 12 residues. The ends were cut back, 6 bases at V and 3 bases at J, with 9 bases in the middle. CDR3 in DNA: TGCGCCAGCAGCGAGAACAGCTACGAGCAGTACTTC. Protein sequence: CASSENSYEQYF.

Concerning this clonotype: This may come from a read error, since a much larger clone is one base off. Here the CDR3 DNA reads TGTGCCGGTAGTAATTCCCGAGGCGATGAGCAGTTCTTC. It translates to CAGSNSRGDEQFF. This chain connects TRBV19 to TRBJ2-1; D is uncertain. Germline lookup yields CDR1 LNHDA and CDR2 SQIVND (reference sequence). The CDR3 is made up of 13 amino acids.

The gene calls are TRBV10-2 and TRBJ2-7; 8 nucleotides line up with TRBD2. After removal of 3 bases from V and 6 bases from J, the junction contained 16 bases not matched to a gene. The germline CDR1 and CDR2 sequences are WSHSY and SAAADI. This CDR3 is built from 17 residues. The CDR3 reads CASSEAGAPSKGGEQYF. CDR3 in DNA: TGCGCCAGCAGTGAAGCGGGAGCGCCATCGAAGGGGGGCGAGCAGTACTTC.

The V gene is TRBV7-9, the J gene TRBJ2-3; 7 nucleotides agree with TRBD2. This CDR3 is 15 amino acids long. Germline CDR1 and CDR2: SEHNR and FQNEAQ (reference sequence). Losses at the gene ends were 4 bases for V and 6 bases for J; bases not matched to a gene: 10. The CDR3 region is CASSSGTGGSDTQYF. The DNA for the CDR3 is TGTGCCAGCAGCTCCGGAACGGGAGGTTCGGATACGCAGTATTTT.

V is TRBV6-2 or TRBV6-3 and J is TRBJ2-7, with a weak D call TRBD1 (6 bases). Trimming shortened V by 2 bases and J by 9 bases, and 14 bases separated the two germline ends. There are 13 residues in the CDR3. In germline, CDR1 is MNHEY, CDR2 SVGEGT. The CDR3 region is CASSYGTGSGQYF. The CDR3 DNA follows: TGTGCCAGCAGTTACGGAACAGGGTCAGGGCAGTACTTC.

About this clonotype itself: In this CDR3 the conserved last residue, phenylalanine or tryptophan, is missing, so a read error is likely. This rearrangement joins TRBV2 to TRBJ1-3; D gene uncertain. V lost 4 bases and J 1 base, leaving 11 bases between the germline ends. The CDR3 totals 15 residues. Germline V gene lookup returns CDR1 SNHLY and CDR2 FYNNEI. The CDR3 here is CASSARRRSGNTIYL. The DNA for the CDR3 is TGTGCCAGCAGTGCTAGACGGAGGTCTGGAAACACCATATATCTT.

This clonotype was counted ten times or more. The rearrangement uses TRBV10-2 and TRBJ2-1; possibly TRBD2 for D (6 bases). V was cut by 5 bases and J by 10 bases, with 9 bases left in between. The germline gives CDR1 WSHSY, CDR2 SAAADI. The CDR3 spans 11 residues. In DNA form, the CDR3 reads TGCGCCAGCAGTAGGGCGGGGGAGCAGTTCTTC. Its translation is CASSRAGEQFF.

The chain uses TRBV30 and TRBJ1-6; D unclear. V dropped 0 bases and J dropped 8 bases, with 8 bases sitting between them. The germline gives CDR1 GTSNPN, CDR2 SVGIG (reference sequence). The CDR3 has 13 amino acids. The CDR3 nucleotides are TGTGCCTGGAGTGTCGGGAGAGATTCACCCCTCCACTTT. Its protein is CAWSVGRDSPLHF.

This chain uses TRBV28 with TRBJ1-1; 8 bases map to TRBD1. After removal of 8 bases from V and 2 bases from J, the junction contained 16 bases not matched to a gene. This CDR3 comprises 17 residues. Germline CDR1 reads MDHEN; CDR2 reads SYDVKM. CDR3 amino acids: CASSVRVAGGFNTEAFF. CDR3 nucleotides: TGTGCCAGCTCTGTGCGAGTCGCAGGGGGCTTTAACACTGAAGCTTTCTTT.

The CDR3 here is CASSRQTNEAFF. CDR3 bases: TGTGCCAGTAGCCGGCAGACAAATGAAGCTTTCTTT. The chain is built from TRBV19 and TRBJ1-1; D unclear. V gave up 6 bases and J gave up 7 bases, with 12 bases separating them. CDR1 and CDR2 from the germline V gene are LNHDA and SQIVND (reference sequence). This CDR3 has 12 amino acids.

Here the CDR3 DNA reads TGTGCCAGCCATGCAGTGGGCTTGGGGTATAGCAATCAGCCCCAGCATTTT. This sequence encodes CASHAVGLGYSNQPQHF. The chain uses TRBV10-3 and TRBJ1-5; D gene unclear. Per germline, CDR1 ENHRY and CDR2 SYGVKD. V lost 10 bases to trimming and J lost 0 bases, with 22 bases between them. The CDR3 contains 17 residues.

This clonotype was picked up many times. The chain has TRBV7-3 and TRBJ1-2, with D possibly being TRBD1 (6 bases). Germline V gene data show CDR1 as SGHTA and CDR2 as FQGTGA. There are 13 residues in the CDR3. V was clipped by 6 bases and J by 10 bases, with 18 bases between them. CDR3 amino acids: CASSSGEGLDYTF. The CDR3 region has the DNA TGTGCCAGCAGTTCAGGGGAGGGACTGGACTACACCTTC.

Many counts were recorded for this clonotype. The chain recombines TRBV15 with TRBJ2-3; 8 nucleotides line up with TRBD2. Germline loops: CDR1 LNHNV, CDR2 YYDKDF (reference sequence). This CDR3 is 16 amino acids long. The J segment lost 4 bases and the V segment lost 3 bases, leaving 9 bases of the junction unmatched. The CDR3 region is CATSRKSGSGADTQYF. The CDR3 DNA reads TGTGCCACCAGCAGGAAGAGCGGGAGTGGGGCAGATACGCAGTATTTT.

This clonotype was counted many times. The rearrangement links TRBV19 to TRBJ1-1; D might be TRBD1 (5 bases). V was pared by 6 bases and J by 3 bases, with 14 bases between. Germline CDR1 is LNHDA and CDR2 is SQIVND (reference sequence). The CDR3 has 14 amino acids. The CDR3, as DNA: TGTGCCAGTAGGCCCGACGGGACTCACACTGAAGCTTTCTTT. This codes for CASRPDGTHTEAFF.

In this sample, this clonotype turned up many times. The V gene is TRBV4-1, the J gene TRBJ1-3; D is ambiguous. The V and J ends lost 5 bases and 3 bases respectively, with 8 bases between them. This CDR3 has 13 residues. Germline lookup yields CDR1 MGHRA and CDR2 YSYEKL. CDR3 nucleotide sequence: TGCGCCAGCAGCTTGGTGGGTGGAAACACCATATATTTT. It codes for CASSLVGGNTIYF.

The table lists this clonotype with many counts. The CDR3 protein is CAGTSEGASGYTF. CDR3 nucleotide sequence: TGTGCCGGAACGAGCGAGGGGGCGTCTGGCTACACCTTC. V is TRBV10-3 and J is TRBJ1-2; 7 bases match TRBD1. CDR3 size: 13 residues. From germline, CDR1 is ENHRY and CDR2 SYGVKD. J was trimmed by 7 bases and V by 11 bases; bases with no gene match: 13.

This clonotype showed up just once. This may stem from a read error, because a much larger clone lies one nucleotide away. This chain joins TRBV5-1 and TRBJ1-6, with 10 bases matching TRBD1. Per the germline V gene, CDR1 is SGHRS and CDR2 is YFSETQ. This CDR3 is built from 14 residues. Here the CDR3 DNA reads TGCGCCAACAGCCAGGGGACAGGGGTTTCACCCCTCCACTTT. It is translated as CANSQGTGVSPLHF.

The V call is TRBV7-9, the J call TRBJ1-3; possibly TRBD1 for D (5 bases). The CDR3 spans 17 residues. Trimming took off 3 bases at V and 0 bases at J, with 15 bases between the two ends. Looked up from germline, CDR1 is SEHNR and CDR2 is FQNEAQ (reference sequence). The CDR3 DNA reads TGTGCCAGCAGCTTCCAAAAGACAGAAGCCTCTGGAAACACCATATATTTT. Translating it yields CASSFQKTEASGNTIYF.

This rearrangement joins TRBV9 to TRBJ2-5, with D tentatively TRBD1 or TRBD2 (6 bases each). V lost 3 bases and J 2 bases, leaving 11 bases between the germline ends. The CDR3 totals 14 residues. CDR1 SGDLS and CDR2 YYNGEE come from the germline V gene. The CDR3 DNA sequence: TGTGCCAGCAGCGCGGGGGCAGCACAAGAGACCCAGTACTTC. Residues: CASSAGAAQETQYF.

This clonotype has a handful of counts. The gene calls are TRBV5-6 and TRBJ1-1; D possibly corresponds to TRBD1 (5 bases). The CDR3 runs 16 residues. Germline V lookup: CDR1 SGHDT, CDR2 YYEEEE. Trimming stripped 1 base from V and 1 base from J, with 14 bases between. The DNA for the CDR3 is TGTGCCAGCAGCTTGTCGCAGGGCGGTTGGAACACTGAAGCTTTCTTT. Its protein product is CASSLSQGGWNTEAFF.

The gene calls are TRBV9 and TRBJ1-3, with no clear D. The V gene's germline CDR1 is SGDLS and CDR2 YYNGEE. This CDR3 spans 15 amino acids. V was cut by 0 bases and J by 0 bases, with 7 bases left in between. CDR3 sequence: CASSVEWDSGNTIYF. Here the CDR3 DNA reads TGTGCCAGCAGCGTAGAGTGGGACTCTGGAAACACCATATATTTT.

Only a few counts were recorded for this clonotype. This rearrangement joins TRBV7-8 to TRBJ1-2; possible D gene TRBD1, 5 bases. Germline CDR1 SGHVS, CDR2 FQNEAQ. V was cut by 8 bases and J by 8 bases, with 27 bases left in between. This CDR3 has 16 residues. The CDR3 DNA follows: TGTGCCAGCTCACCGCAGGCTCGGGGCGAGATGGGGGGCTACACCTTC. It codes for CASSPQARGEMGGYTF.

This chain connects TRBV2 to TRBJ1-1; D not resolved. The V end lost 3 bases, the J end lost 5 bases, and 10 bases lay between the germline ends. The CDR3 has 13 residues. The germline V gene encodes CDR1 SNHLY and CDR2 FYNNEI. The CDR3 region has the DNA TGTGCCAGCAGTGATCCCGGGCGGACTGAAGCTTTCTTT. Protein sequence: CASSDPGRTEAFF.

This clonotype has a count of ten or more. The chain links TRBV19 to TRBJ1-1, with D possibly matching TRBD1 (5 bases). This CDR3 has 13 amino acids. The V and J ends lost 3 bases and 3 bases respectively, with 8 bases between them. Looked up from germline, CDR1 is LNHDA and CDR2 is SQIVND (reference sequence). DNA of the CDR3: TGTGCCAGTAGTATGGGACGAGACACTGAAGCTTTCTTT. This sequence encodes CASSMGRDTEAFF.

This clonotype was observed a few times. V gene TRBV20-1 combines with J gene TRBJ2-3, with D unresolved. The ends were cut back, 0 bases at V and 0 bases at J, with 13 bases in the middle. Germline CDR1 DFQATT, CDR2 SNEGSKA (reference sequence). The CDR3 has 16 amino acids. CDR3 DNA: TGCAGTGCTAGAGATCGACGGAAACTTAGCACAGATACGCAGTATTTT. It yields the protein CSARDRRKLSTDTQYF.

This clonotype came up many times. At one of its ends the junction is not consistent with the germline gene, which may arise from a read error. This rearrangement joins TRBV5-1 to TRBJ1-2, with D possibly TRBD1 on 6 matching bases. This CDR3 spans 13 amino acids. Looked up from germline, CDR1 is SGHRS and CDR2 is YFSETQ. CDR3 DNA: TGTGCCAGCAGCTTACAGGGTAACTATGGCTACACCTTC. This sequence encodes CASSLQGNYGYTF.

In its sample, this clonotype was seen a few times. This chain connects TRBV11-2 to TRBJ2-6, with D uncertain. The length of the CDR3 is 18 residues. The V gene lost 1 base and the J gene lost 0 bases, with 13 bases spanning the gap. Germline V CDR1 and CDR2: SGHAT, FQNNGV. Here the CDR3 reads CASSLVFLGSSGANVLTF. DNA of the CDR3: TGTGCCAGCAGCTTAGTGTTCCTGGGTAGCTCTGGGGCCAACGTCCTGACTTTC. The full variable domain, in which reference TRBV11-2 and TRBJ2-6 provide the parts outside the CDR3, is EAGVAQSPRYKIIEKRQSVAFWCNPISGHATLYWYQQILGQGPKLLIQFQNNGVVDDSQLPKDRFSAERLKGVDSTLKIQPAKLEDSAVYLCASSLVFLGSSGANVLTFGAGSRLTVL.

The chain couples TRBV5-1 to TRBJ1-4; 10 bases align to TRBD1. The CDR3 is 14 amino acids. Trimming took 3 bases from V and 6 from J; bases not matched to a gene: 2. Germline CDR1 reads SGHRS; CDR2 reads YFSETQ. CDR3 nucleotides: TGCGCCAGCAGCTCCGGGACAGGGGATGAAAAACTGTTTTTT. Protein sequence: CASSSGTGDEKLFF.

The chain couples TRBV25-1 to TRBJ1-6, with 9 bases that match TRBD1. The CDR3 is 15 amino acids. Per germline, CDR1 MGHDK and CDR2 SYGVNS. V lost 7 bases and J lost 10; bases outside the gene matches: 11. The CDR3 reads CASNPSGTGWSPLHF. The CDR3 nucleotides are TGTGCCAGCAATCCATCCGGGACAGGGTGGTCACCCCTCCACTTT.

This clonotype has a handful of counts. As DNA, the CDR3 is TGTGCCAGCAGCCAAGTCCTGGCTCGAGGCTACACCTTC. Translation: CASSQVLARGYTF. J is TRBJ1-2 and V is TRBV3-1, with D unclear. V lost 1 base to trimming and J lost 8 bases, with 11 bases between them. Germline assignment: CDR1 LGHDT and CDR2 YNNKEL (reference sequence). This CDR3 contains 13 residues.